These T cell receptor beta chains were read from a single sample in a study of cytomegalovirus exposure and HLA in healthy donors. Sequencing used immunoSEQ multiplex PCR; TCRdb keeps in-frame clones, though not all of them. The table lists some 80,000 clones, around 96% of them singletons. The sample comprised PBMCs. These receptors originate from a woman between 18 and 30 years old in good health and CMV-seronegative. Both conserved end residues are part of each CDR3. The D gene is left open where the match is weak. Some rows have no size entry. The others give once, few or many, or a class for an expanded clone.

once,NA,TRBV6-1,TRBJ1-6,TGTGCCAGCATCGGTTCGCAGGCGACGATTTCACCCCTCCACTTT,CASIGSQATISPLHF
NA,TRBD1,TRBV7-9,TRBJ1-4,TGTGCCAGCAGCCCAACTCCGGGACAGGCTAATGAAAAACTGTTTTTT,CASSPTPGQANEKLFF
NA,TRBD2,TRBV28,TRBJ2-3,TGTGCCAGCAGTTCGGGACTAGCGGGAACCCGCCGTCGTACGCAGTATTTT,CASSSGLAGTRRRTQYF
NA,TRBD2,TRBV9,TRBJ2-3,TGTGCCAGCAGCGTAGGCCCGGGGCGGGAGACAGATACGCAGTATTTT,CASSVGPGRETDTQYF
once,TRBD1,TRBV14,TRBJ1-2,TGTGCCAGCAGCCAACAGCCCGGGGCAGGGGGCCCAGGCTACACCTTC,CASSQQPGAGGPGYTF
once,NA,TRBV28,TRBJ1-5,TGTGCCAGCAGTTTAGATCTAGAGCTCCAGCATTTT,CASSLDLELQHF
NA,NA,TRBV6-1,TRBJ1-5,TGTGCCAGCAGGTCGGGACTTTTCGACAATCAGCCCCAGCATTTT,CASRSGLFDNQPQHF
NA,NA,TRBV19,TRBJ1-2,TGTGCCAGTACCCCGGGGGATGGGAATAATTATGGCTACACCTTC,CASTPGDGNNYGYTF
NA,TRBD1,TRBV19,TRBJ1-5,TGTGCCAGTATGGGGACAGGGGAACAGCCCCAGCATTTT,CASMGTGEQPQHF
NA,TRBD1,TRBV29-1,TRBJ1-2,TGCAGCGTAGAGACAGGGGGCGGGTTCGGCTACACCTTC,CSVETGGGFGYTF
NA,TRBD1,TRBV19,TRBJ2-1,TGTGCCAGTAGTAGACCACAGGGGTCCCACAATGAGCAGTTCTTC,CASSRPQGSHNEQFF
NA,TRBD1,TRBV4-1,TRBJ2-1,TGCGCCAGCAGCCAACCCTACCAGGGACAGGGGACCTACAATGAGCAGTTCTTC,CASSQPYQGQGTYNEQFF
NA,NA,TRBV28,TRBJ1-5,TGTGCCAGCACCGGAGTCCTCAATCAGCCCCAGCATTTT,CASTGVLNQPQHF
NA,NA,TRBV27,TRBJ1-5,TGTGCCAGCAGTTTCCCCGATCAGCCCCAGCATTTT,CASSFPDQPQHF
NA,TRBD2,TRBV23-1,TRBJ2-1,TGCGCCAGCAGTCAATCACTAGCGGGAGGGCCGAATGAGCAGTTCTTC,CASSQSLAGGPNEQFF
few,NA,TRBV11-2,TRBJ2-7,TGTGCCAGCAGCGTGGAGGGATACGAGCAGTACTTC,CASSVEGYEQYF
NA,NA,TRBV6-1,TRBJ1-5,TGTGCCAGCAGTAGCTTACAGCCCAATCAGCCCCAGCATTTT,CASSSLQPNQPQHF
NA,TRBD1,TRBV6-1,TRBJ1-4,TGTGCCAGCTACCGGGACAGGATTAATGAAAAACTGTTTTTT,CASYRDRINEKLFF
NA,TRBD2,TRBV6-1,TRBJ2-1,TGTGCCAGCAGTCCCGGGACTAGTGTTGAGCAGTTCTTC,CASSPGTSVEQFF
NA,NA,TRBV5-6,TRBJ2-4,TGTGCCAGCAGCTTTGTAGGGGATTTTCAAAGGGCCAAAAACATTCAGTACTTC,CASSFVGDFQRAKNIQYF
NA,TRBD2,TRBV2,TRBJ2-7,TGTGCCAGCAGATATGGGGGGGACGAGCAGTACTTC,CASRYGGDEQYF
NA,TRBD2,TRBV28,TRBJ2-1,TGTGCCAGCAGTTTAGGGCTAGCGGCAGATGAGCAGTTCTTC,CASSLGLAADEQFF
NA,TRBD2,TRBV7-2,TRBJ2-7,TGTGCCAGCAGCCCTACCGGGACTACCTCCTACGAGCAGTACTTC,CASSPTGTTSYEQYF
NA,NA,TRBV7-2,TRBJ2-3,TGTGCCAGCAGCTTAGGGACAAACACAGATACGCAGTATTTT,CASSLGTNTDTQYF
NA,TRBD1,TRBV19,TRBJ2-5,TGTGCCAGTAGTATACAGGGGGAGCACTTCCAAGAGACCCAGTACTTC,CASSIQGEHFQETQYF
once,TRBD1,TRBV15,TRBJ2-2,TGTGCCACCAGATTGGACAGGGCGAACACCGGGGAGCTGTTTTTT,CATRLDRANTGELFF
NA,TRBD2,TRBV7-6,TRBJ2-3,TGTGCCAGCAGCTTATACGCTAGCGGGGCAGATACGCAGTATTTT,CASSLYASGADTQYF
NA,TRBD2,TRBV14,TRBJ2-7,TGTGCCAGCAGCCGAATAACCGGGACTAGCGCCTACGAGCAGTACTTC,CASSRITGTSAYEQYF
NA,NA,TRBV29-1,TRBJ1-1,TGCAGCGTCAAAGACAGGATCCAGGGTAACACTGAAGCTTTCTTT,CSVKDRIQGNTEAFF
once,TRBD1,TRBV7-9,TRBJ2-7,TGTGCCAGCAGCTTAGATTCGAACAGGGGTGAATACGAGCAGTACTTC,CASSLDSNRGEYEQYF
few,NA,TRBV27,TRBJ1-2,TGTGCCAGCAGTCCCGAACAGGGCCACTATGGCTACACCTTC,CASSPEQGHYGYTF
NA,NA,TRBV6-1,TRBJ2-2,TGTGCCAGCGAGACCAGGAGGACCGGGGAGCTGTTTTTT,CASETRRTGELFF
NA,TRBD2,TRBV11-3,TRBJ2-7,TGTGCCAGCAGCTCCGGACTAGGTGGGAACTACGAGCAGTACTTC,CASSSGLGGNYEQYF
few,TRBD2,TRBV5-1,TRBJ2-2,TGCGCCAGCAGCTTGGAACTAGCGGGAGGGCCAGGCGGGGAGCTGTTTTTT,CASSLELAGGPGGELFF
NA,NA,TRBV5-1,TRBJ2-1,TGCGCCAGCAGCCCAGGACCAGCGGGCAATGAGCAGTTCTTC,CASSPGPAGNEQFF